This T cell receptor beta chain emerged from a study of identical twins. Findings of the study overall: Invariant MAIT and iNKT cells are populations that could partly confound zero-insertion analyses. Monozygotic twin pairs showed more out-of-frame TCR alpha sharing than models estimated.

The donors were all healthy and Caucasian. In regard to this clonotype: What it binds is unknown.

V was clipped by 5 bases and J by 4 bases, with 15 bases between them. CDR3 length equals 14 residues. CDR1 and CDR2 from the germline V gene are SEHNR and FQNEAQ (reference sequence). TCRdb re-called the 5' RACE reads with MiXCR, one entry per CDR3 protein. The sample has a few hundred thousand distinct CDR3 sequences, around 8.8% seen once. The data also belong to a second study, concerning yellow fever vaccine responses in identical twins. Turning to that study: Convergence reportedly seemed to mark part of the twins' vaccine T cell response, with personalization marking the rest.

Sequences were obtained from CD8+ T cells sorted from blood. This clonotype was sampled from a woman between 18 and 29 years old in good health. The rearrangement uses TRBV7-9 and TRBJ2-7; possibly TRBD1 or TRBD2 for D (5 bases each). The chain's CDR3 is CASSKSPGPYEQYF. CDR3 coding DNA: TGTGCCAGCAGCAAGTCCCCGGGACCTTACGAGCAGTACTTC. Complete variable domain (other parts from reference TRBV7-9 and TRBJ2-7): DTGVSQNPRHKITKRGQNVTFRCDPISEHNRLYWYRQTLGQGPEFLTYFQNEAQLEKSRLLSDRFSAERPKGSFSTLEIQRTEQGDSAMYLCASSKSPGPYEQYFGPGTRLTVT.